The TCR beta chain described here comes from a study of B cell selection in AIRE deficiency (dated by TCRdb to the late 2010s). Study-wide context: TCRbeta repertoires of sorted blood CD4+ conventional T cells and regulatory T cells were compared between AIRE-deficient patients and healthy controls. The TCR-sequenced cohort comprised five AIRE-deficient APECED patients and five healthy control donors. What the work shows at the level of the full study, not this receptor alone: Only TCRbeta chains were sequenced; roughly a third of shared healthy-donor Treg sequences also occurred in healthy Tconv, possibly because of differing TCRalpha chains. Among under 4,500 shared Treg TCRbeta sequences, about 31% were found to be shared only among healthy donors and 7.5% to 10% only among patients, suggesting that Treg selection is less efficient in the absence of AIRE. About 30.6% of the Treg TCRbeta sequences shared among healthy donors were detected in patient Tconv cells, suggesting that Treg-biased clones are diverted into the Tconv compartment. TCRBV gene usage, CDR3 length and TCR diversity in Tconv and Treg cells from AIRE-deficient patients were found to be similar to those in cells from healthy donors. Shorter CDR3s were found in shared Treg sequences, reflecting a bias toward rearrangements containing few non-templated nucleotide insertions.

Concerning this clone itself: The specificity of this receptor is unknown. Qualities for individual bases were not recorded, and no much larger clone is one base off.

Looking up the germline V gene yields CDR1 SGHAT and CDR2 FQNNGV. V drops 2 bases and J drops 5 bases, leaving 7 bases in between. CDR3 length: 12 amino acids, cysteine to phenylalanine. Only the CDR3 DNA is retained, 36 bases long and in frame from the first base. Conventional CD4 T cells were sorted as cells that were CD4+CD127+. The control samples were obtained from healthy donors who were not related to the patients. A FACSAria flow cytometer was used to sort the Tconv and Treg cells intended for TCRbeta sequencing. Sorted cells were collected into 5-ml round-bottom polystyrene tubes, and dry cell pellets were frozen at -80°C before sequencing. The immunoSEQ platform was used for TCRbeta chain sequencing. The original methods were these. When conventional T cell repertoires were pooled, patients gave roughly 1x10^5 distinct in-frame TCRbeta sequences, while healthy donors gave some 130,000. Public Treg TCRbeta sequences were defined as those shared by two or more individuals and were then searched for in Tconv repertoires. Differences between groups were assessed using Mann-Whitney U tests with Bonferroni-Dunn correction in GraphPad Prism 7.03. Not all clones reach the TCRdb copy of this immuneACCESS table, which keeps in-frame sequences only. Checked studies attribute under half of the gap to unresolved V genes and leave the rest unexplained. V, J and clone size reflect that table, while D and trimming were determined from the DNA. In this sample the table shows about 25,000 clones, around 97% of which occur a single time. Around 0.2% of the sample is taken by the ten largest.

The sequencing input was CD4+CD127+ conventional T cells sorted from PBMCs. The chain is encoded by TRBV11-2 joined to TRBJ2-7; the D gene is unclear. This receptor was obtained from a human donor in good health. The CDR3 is CASSLIGDEQYF. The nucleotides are TGTGCCAGCAGCTTAATTGGGGACGAGCAGTACTTC.